The 20 T cell receptor beta chains listed next were all sequenced from one sample in a study of cytomegalovirus exposure and HLA in healthy donors. PCR was performed using 60 Vbeta and 13 Jbeta primers. Here immunoSEQ multiplex PCR was the method, and the copy in TCRdb shows in-frame clones only, minus some. The data show 120,000 or so clones, around 78% seen once. The sequenced sample was PBMCs. Receptors were obtained from a woman between 35 and 50 years old in good health and CMV-seronegative.

The V gene is TRBV28, the J gene TRBJ1-1; D not resolved. Germline V gives CDR1 MDHEN, CDR2 SYDVKM. Trimming pared 2 bases from V and 2 bases from J, leaving 9 bases between. CDR3 length equals 14 residues. The chain's CDR3 is CASSLEPYNTEAFF. For the CDR3, the DNA is TGTGCCAGCAGTTTAGAACCCTATAACACTGAAGCTTTCTTT.

On this clone itself: Other DNA sequences in the same sample also yield this CDR3. This sequence joins TRBV29-1 and TRBJ1-2, with a possible D match to TRBD1 (5 bases). Trimming shortened V by 4 bases and J by 2 bases, and 8 bases separated the two germline ends. This CDR3 contains 12 residues. Germline V gives CDR1 SQVTM, CDR2 ANQGSEA. CDR3 amino acids: CSVVTANYGYTF. The CDR3 nucleotides are TGCAGCGTTGTGACAGCGAACTATGGCTACACCTTC. The whole variable domain, remainder taken from reference TRBV29-1 and TRBJ1-2, is SAVISQKPSRDICQRGTSLTIQCQVDSQVTMMFWYRQQPGQSLTLIATANQGSEATYESGFVIDKFPISRPNLTFSTLTVSNMSPEDSSIYLCSVVTANYGYTFGSGTRLTVV.

This chain uses TRBV6-5 with TRBJ1-2, with 10 bases that match TRBD1. Germline CDR1 and CDR2: MNHEY and SVGAGI. The CDR3 is 15 amino acids. The V and J ends lost 2 bases and 4 bases, in that order; junction bases with no gene match: 4. The CDR3 DNA sequence: TGTGCCAGCAGTTACGGACAGGGGGGTAGCTATGGCTACACCTTC. Its translation: CASSYGQGGSYGYTF.

Worth noting for this clone: The same CDR3 arises from other DNA sequences in this sample as well. CDR3 region: CASSSPPGGQGPSGANVLTF. The CDR3 DNA is TGTGCCAGCAGCTCACCACCGGGGGGACAGGGGCCCTCTGGGGCCAACGTCCTGACTTTC. The V gene is TRBV7-6, the J gene TRBJ2-6, with 10 positions matching TRBD1. The CDR3 is 20 amino acids. V lost 4 bases and J lost 0; bases outside the gene matches: 12. CDR1 and CDR2 from the germline V gene are SGHVS and FNYEAQ.

Comment on this clone: At one end the junction does not follow the germline gene, possibly because of a read error. The chain combines TRBV18 with TRBJ2-3, with unresolved D. There are 15 residues in the CDR3. CDR1 and CDR2 from the germline V gene are KGHSH and LQKENI. CDR3 amino acids: CASSPWKGDTDAQYF. DNA of the CDR3: TGTGCCAGCTCACCATGGAAAGGTGACACAGATGCGCAGTATTTT.

The chain combines TRBV29-1 with TRBJ2-4; 16 nucleotides match TRBD2. Germline CDR1 reads SQVTM; CDR2 reads ANQGSEA. Trimming removed 4 bases from V and 6 bases from J; junction bases left unmatched: 15. This CDR3 has 19 residues. The CDR3 DNA is TGCAGCGTTGCGGGGACTAGCGGGAGGGCCGTGGGGGTTGGAAACATTCAGTACTTC. It yields the protein CSVAGTSGRAVGVGNIQYF.

About this clone: Mismatch with germline at one junction end may stem from a read error. This chain uses TRBV13 with TRBJ2-2, with D tentatively TRBD1 (6 bases). Looked up from germline, CDR1 is PRHDT and CDR2 is FYEKMQ (reference sequence). The CDR3 sequence is 14 residues long. CDR3 nucleotide sequence: TGTGCCAACAGCTTCCAGGGGCGGACCGGGGAGCTGTTTTTT. Translating it yields CANSFQGRTGELFF. Supplemented by reference TRBV13 and TRBJ2-2, the full variable domain reads AAGVIQSPRHLIKEKRETATLKCYPIPRHDTVYWYQQGPGQDPQFLISFYEKMQSDKGSIPDRFSAQQFSDYHSELNMSSLELGDSALYFCANSFQGRTGELFFGEGSRLTVL.

The CDR3 DNA reads TGTGCCAGCAGACTAGACAGGTCCGATGAAAAACTGTTTTTT. Amino acid sequence: CASRLDRSDEKLFF. The chain carries TRBV28 and TRBJ1-4, with D maybe TRBD1 (6 bases). The CDR3 is 14 residues long. The V gene's germline CDR1 is MDHEN and CDR2 SYDVKM. Trimming cost V 6 bases and J 6 bases, with 14 bases left between them.

The rearrangement links TRBV7-6 to TRBJ1-5; D perhaps matches TRBD1 (6 bases). Germline values: CDR1 SGHVS, CDR2 FNYEAQ. Trimming removed 1 base from V and 3 bases from J, with 10 bases in between. CDR3 length equals 15 residues. CDR3 nucleotides: TGTGCCAGCAGCTTAGAAGAGGGGGTCAATCAGCCCCAGCATTTT. Translated, it gives CASSLEEGVNQPQHF. The full variable domain, rest sourced from reference TRBV7-6 and TRBJ1-5, is GAGVSQSPRYKVTKRGQDVALRCDPISGHVSLYWYRQALGQGPEFLTYFNYEAQQDKSGLPNDRFSAERPEGSISTLTIQRTEQRDSAMYRCASSLEEGVNQPQHFGDGTRLSIL.

The chain is built from TRBV10-3 and TRBJ2-1, with 11 positions matching TRBD1. Germline V gene data show CDR1 as ENHRY and CDR2 as SYGVKD. V was clipped by 2 bases and J by 2 bases; unmatched bases: 2. The CDR3 is 16 amino acids. CDR3 sequence: CAISEGTGGTYNEQFF. The CDR3 DNA sequence: TGTGCCATCAGTGAGGGGACAGGGGGAACCTACAATGAGCAGTTCTTC.

This clone has only a few counts. The genes are TRBV7-6 and TRBJ2-7; no clear D. In germline, CDR1 is SGHVS, CDR2 FNYEAQ. The CDR3 is 13 amino acids. Between the trimmed V and J ends, which lost 3 bases and 1 base, there was a span of 7 bases. DNA of the CDR3: TGTGCCAGCAGCTTGGCCGGGTCCTACGAGCAGTACTTC. It specifies CASSLAGSYEQYF.

The V and J genes are TRBV5-8 and TRBJ2-2; possibly TRBD1 for D (6 bases). Trimming removed 6 bases at V and 6 bases at J, with 15 bases between. This CDR3 has 14 amino acids. CDR1 and CDR2 (germline): SGHTS, YDEGEE. CDR3 region: CASTPGVAAGELFF. CDR3 coding DNA: TGTGCCAGCACCCCAGGGGTGGCAGCCGGGGAGCTGTTTTTT. The variable domain in full, with the rest retrieved from reference TRBV5-8 and TRBJ2-2, is EAGVTQSPTHLIKTRGQQATLRCSPISGHTSVYWYQQALGLGLQFLLWYDEGEERNRGNFPPRFSGRQFPNYSSELNVNALELEDSALYLCASTPGVAAGELFFGEGSRLTVL.

This clone was detected only once. V usage is TRBV27 and J usage is TRBJ2-6; a weak D match, TRBD1 (5 bases). The CDR3 consists of 19 residues. Germline CDR1 is MNHEY and CDR2 is SMNVEV (reference sequence). The V end was cut by 6 bases, the J end by 0 bases, with 21 bases between. CDR3 sequence reads: CASSLMTVLPNSGANVLTF. Here the CDR3 DNA reads TGTGCCAGCAGCCTCATGACAGTTCTCCCCAACTCTGGGGCCAACGTCCTGACTTTC.

V and J are TRBV19 and TRBJ1-5; no clear D gene. The germline V gene has CDR1 LNHDA and CDR2 SQIVND (reference sequence). The V end lost 5 bases, the J end lost 0 bases, and 11 bases lay between the germline ends. CDR3 length: 15 amino acids. CDR3: CASSPGGYSNQPQHF. In DNA, the CDR3 is TGTGCCAGTAGTCCGGGAGGTTATAGCAATCAGCCCCAGCATTTT.

This rearrangement joins TRBV7-9 to TRBJ2-1; the D gene is possibly TRBD2 (6 bases). V lost 3 bases and J 4 bases, leaving 13 bases between the germline ends. The germline gives CDR1 SEHNR, CDR2 FQNEAQ (reference sequence). CDR3 length: 15 amino acids. CDR3 amino acids: CASSFSAGLYNEQFF. The CDR3 nucleotides are TGTGCCAGCAGCTTTTCGGCGGGATTATACAATGAGCAGTTCTTC. Full variable domain (outside the CDR3, taken from reference TRBV7-9 and TRBJ2-1): DTGVSQNPRHKITKRGQNVTFRCDPISEHNRLYWYRQTLGQGPEFLTYFQNEAQLEKSRLLSDRFSAERPKGSFSTLEIQRTEQGDSAMYLCASSFSAGLYNEQFFGPGTRLTVL.

This rearrangement joins TRBV15 to TRBJ1-1; D is possibly TRBD1 (5 bases). Trimming stripped 0 bases from V and 0 bases from J, with 11 bases between. CDR1 is LNHNV and CDR2 is YYDKDF in the germline V gene (reference sequence). The CDR3 covers 16 residues. As DNA, the CDR3 is TGTGCCACCAGCAGAGAAAGGGGATACCTGAACACTGAAGCTTTCTTT. Protein: CATSRERGYLNTEAFF.

The V and J genes are TRBV18 and TRBJ2-6; D call uncertain. CDR1 KGHSH and CDR2 LQKENI come from the germline V gene. There are 16 residues in the CDR3. Trimming removed 1 base at V and 0 bases at J, with 7 bases between. In DNA form, the CDR3 reads TGTGCCAGCTCACCACGGGCAGTCTCTGGGGCCAACGTCCTGACTTTC. It translates to CASSPRAVSGANVLTF.

The chain recombines TRBV2 with TRBJ2-7; 8 nucleotides align to TRBD2. The junction had 8 bases not matched to a gene; V was cut back by 4 bases and J by 0 bases. Germline-derived CDR1 and CDR2 are SNHLY and FYNNEI. The CDR3 covers 16 residues. CDR3 DNA sequence: TGTGCCAGCAGTGGGGCGGGGGGCTTTCCCTCCTACGAGCAGTACTTC. It encodes CASSGAGGFPSYEQYF.

The chain couples TRBV11-1 to TRBJ2-1; 8 bases are shared with TRBD2. Germline values: CDR1 SGHAT, CDR2 FQDESV (reference sequence). This CDR3 contains 15 residues. The junction had 3 bases not matched to a gene; V was cut back by 3 bases and J by 2 bases. CDR3 residues: CASSFTSGTYNEQFF. The CDR3 DNA follows: TGTGCCAGCAGCTTCACTAGCGGCACCTACAATGAGCAGTTCTTC.

As for this clone: At one of its ends the junction is not consistent with the germline gene, which may arise from a read error. This chain uses TRBV7-9 with TRBJ1-2; a weak D match, TRBD1 (5 bases). CDR1 and CDR2 (germline): SEHNR, FQNEAQ (reference sequence). There are 18 residues in the CDR3. Written as DNA, the CDR3 is TGTGCCAGCAGCCCCCCGGGGACTTGGCGGGTCGTCGTTAAGGCCCCACGCTTC. Translating gives CASSPPGTWRVVVKAPRF.